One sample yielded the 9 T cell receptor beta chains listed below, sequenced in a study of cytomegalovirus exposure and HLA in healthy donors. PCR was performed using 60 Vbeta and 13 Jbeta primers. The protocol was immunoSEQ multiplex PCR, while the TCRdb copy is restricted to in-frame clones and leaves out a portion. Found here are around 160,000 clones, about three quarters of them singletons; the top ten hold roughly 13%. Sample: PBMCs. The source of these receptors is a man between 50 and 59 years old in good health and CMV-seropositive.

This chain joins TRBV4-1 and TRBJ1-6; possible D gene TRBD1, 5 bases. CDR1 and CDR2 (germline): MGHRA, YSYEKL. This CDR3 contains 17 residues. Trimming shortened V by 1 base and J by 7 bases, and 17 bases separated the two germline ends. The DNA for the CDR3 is TGCGCCAGCAGCCAAGGGTTGATCAGGGCCCCAAATTCACCCCTCCACTTT. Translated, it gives CASSQGLIRAPNSPLHF.

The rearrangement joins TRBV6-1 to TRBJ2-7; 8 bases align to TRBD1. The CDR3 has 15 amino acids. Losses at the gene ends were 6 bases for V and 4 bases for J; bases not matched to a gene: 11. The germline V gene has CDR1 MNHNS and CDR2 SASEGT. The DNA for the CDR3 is TGTGCCAGCAGGAAAACCGGGACAGGATATTACGAGCAGTACGTC. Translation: CASRKTGTGYYEQYV.

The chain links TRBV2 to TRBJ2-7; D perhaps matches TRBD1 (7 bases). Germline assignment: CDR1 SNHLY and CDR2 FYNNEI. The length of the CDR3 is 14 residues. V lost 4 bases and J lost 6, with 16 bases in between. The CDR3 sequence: CASSGSDRRGEQYF. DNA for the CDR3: TGTGCCAGCAGTGGGTCGGACAGGCGGGGCGAGCAGTACTTC. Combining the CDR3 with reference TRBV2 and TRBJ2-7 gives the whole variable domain EPEVTQTPSHQVTQMGQEVILRCVPISNHLYFYWYRQILGQKVEFLVSFYNNEISEKSEIFDDQFSVERPDGSNFTLKIRSTKLEDSAMYFCASSGSDRRGEQYFGPGTRLTVT.

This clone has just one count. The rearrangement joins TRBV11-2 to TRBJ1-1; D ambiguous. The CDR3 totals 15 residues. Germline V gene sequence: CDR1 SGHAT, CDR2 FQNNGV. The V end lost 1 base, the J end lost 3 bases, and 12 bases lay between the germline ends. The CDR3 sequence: CASSLALTRYTEAFF. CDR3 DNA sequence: TGTGCCAGCAGCTTAGCCTTAACGCGTTACACTGAAGCTTTCTTT.

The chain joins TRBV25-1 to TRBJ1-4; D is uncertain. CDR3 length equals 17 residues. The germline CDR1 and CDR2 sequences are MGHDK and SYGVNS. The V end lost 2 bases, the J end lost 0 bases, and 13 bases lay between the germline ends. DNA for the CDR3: TGTGCCAGCAGTGAAACCGCCCTGAAGCCAACTAATGAAAAACTGTTTTTT. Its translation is CASSETALKPTNEKLFF.

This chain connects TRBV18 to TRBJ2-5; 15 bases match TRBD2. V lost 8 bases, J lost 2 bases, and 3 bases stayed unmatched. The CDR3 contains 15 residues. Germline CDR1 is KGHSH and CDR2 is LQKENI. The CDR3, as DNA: TGTGCCAGCAGAGGGACTAGCGGGAGGCAAGAGACCCAGTACTTC. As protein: CASRGTSGRQETQYF.

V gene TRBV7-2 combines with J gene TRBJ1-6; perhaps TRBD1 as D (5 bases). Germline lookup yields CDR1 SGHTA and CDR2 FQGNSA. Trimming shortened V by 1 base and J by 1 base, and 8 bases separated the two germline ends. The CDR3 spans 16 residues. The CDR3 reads CASSLGRQSYNSPLHF. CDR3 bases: TGTGCCAGCAGCTTAGGGAGACAGTCCTATAATTCACCCCTCCACTTT.

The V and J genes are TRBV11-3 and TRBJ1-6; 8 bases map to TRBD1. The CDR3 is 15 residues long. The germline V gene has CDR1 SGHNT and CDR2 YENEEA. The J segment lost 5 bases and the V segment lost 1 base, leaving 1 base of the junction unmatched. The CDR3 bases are TGTGCCAGCAGCTTAGGACAGGGGCATAATTCACCCCTCCACTTT. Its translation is CASSLGQGHNSPLHF.

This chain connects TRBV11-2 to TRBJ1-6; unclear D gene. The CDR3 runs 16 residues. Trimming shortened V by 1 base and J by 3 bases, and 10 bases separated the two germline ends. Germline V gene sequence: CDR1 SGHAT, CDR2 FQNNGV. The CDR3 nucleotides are TGTGCCAGCAGCTTAGGGGCAGGCTTCTATAATTCACCCCTCCACTTT. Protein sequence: CASSLGAGFYNSPLHF. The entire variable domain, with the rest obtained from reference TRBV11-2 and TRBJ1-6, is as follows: EAGVAQSPRYKIIEKRQSVAFWCNPISGHATLYWYQQILGQGPKLLIQFQNNGVVDDSQLPKDRFSAERLKGVDSTLKIQPAKLEDSAVYLCASSLGAGFYNSPLHFGNGTRLTVT.